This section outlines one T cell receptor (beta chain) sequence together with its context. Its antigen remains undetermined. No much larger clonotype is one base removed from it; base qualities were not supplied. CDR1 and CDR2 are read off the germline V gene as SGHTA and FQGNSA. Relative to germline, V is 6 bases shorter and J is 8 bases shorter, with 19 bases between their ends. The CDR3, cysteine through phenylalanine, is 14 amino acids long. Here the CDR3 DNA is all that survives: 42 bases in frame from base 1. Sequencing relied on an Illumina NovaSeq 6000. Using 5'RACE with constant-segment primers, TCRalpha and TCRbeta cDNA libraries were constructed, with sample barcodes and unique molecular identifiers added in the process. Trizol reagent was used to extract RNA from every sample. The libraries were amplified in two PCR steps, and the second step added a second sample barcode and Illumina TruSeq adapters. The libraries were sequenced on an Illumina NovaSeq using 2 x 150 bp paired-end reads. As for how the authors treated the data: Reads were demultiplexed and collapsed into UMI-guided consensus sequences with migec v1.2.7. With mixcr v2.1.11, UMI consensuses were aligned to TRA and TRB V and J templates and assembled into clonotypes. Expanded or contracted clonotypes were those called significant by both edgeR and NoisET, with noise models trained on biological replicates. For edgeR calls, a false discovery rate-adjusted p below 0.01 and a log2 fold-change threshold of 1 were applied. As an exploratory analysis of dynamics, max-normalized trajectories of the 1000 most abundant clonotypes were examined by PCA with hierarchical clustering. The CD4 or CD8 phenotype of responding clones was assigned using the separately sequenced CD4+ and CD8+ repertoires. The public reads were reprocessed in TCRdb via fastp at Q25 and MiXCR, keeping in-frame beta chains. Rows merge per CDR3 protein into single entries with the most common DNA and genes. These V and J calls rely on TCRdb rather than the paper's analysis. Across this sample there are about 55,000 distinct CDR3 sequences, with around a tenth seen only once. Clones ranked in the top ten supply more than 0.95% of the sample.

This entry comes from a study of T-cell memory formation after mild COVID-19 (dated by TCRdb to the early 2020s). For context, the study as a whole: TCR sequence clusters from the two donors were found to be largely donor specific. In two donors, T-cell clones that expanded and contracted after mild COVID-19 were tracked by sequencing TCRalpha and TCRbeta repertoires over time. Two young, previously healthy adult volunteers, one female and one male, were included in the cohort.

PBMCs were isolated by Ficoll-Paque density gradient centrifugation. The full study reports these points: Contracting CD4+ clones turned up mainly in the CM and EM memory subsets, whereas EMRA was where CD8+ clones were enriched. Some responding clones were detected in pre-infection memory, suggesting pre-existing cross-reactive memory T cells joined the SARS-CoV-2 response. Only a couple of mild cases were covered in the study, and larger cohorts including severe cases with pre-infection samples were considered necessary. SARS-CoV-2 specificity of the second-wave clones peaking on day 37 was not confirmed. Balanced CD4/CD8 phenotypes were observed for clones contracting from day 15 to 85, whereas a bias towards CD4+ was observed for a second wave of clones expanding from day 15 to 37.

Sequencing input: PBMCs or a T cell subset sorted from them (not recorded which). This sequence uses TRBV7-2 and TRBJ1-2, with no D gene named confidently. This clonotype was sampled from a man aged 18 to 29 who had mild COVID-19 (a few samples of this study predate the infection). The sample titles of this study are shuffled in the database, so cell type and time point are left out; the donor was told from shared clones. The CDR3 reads CASRTRTGAGGYTF. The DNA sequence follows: TGTGCCAGCAGAACTCGGACGGGAGCTGGAGGCTACACCTTC. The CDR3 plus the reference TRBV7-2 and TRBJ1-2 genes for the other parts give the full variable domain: GAGVSQSPSNKVTEKGKDVELRCDPISGHTALYWYRQSLGQGLEFLIYFQGNSAPDKSGLPSDRFSAERTGGSVSTLTIQRTQQEDSAVYLCASRTRTGAGGYTFGSGTRLTVV.